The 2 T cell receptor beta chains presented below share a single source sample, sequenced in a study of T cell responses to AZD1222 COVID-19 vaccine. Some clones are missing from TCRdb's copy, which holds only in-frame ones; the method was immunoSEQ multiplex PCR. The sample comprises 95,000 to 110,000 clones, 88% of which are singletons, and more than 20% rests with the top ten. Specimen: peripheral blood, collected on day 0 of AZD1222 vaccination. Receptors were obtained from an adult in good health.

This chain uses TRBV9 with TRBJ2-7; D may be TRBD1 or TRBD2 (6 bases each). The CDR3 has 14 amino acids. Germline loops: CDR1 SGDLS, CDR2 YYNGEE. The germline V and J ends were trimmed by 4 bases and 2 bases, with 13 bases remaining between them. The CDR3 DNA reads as TGTGCCAGCAGCCCCGGGGGCGCTGCCTACGAGCAGTACTTC. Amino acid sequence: CASSPGGAAYEQYF.

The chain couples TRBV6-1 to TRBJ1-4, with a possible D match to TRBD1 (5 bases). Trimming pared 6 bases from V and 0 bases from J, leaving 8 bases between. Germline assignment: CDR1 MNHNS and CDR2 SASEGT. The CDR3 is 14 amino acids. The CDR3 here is CASSAGATNEKLFF. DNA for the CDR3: TGTGCCAGCAGCGCGGGGGCAACTAATGAAAAACTGTTTTTT.